Listed below are T cell receptor beta chains from one sample, sequenced in a study of prognosis after radiotherapy for stage I lung cancer. TCRdb reprocessed the multiplex PCR reads via MiXCR and lists one record per CDR3 protein. The profile shows tens of thousands of distinct CDR3 sequences, around 31% of them singletons. The sequencing here drew on PBMCs, taken before or after stereotactic body radiation therapy (not recorded which). The receptors originated from a donor over 45 with non-small cell lung cancer. The CDR3 runs from the conserved cysteine through the conserved F or W. The order of the fields is V gene, D gene, J gene, CDR3 length, clone size, CDR3 protein, CDR3 DNA. D genes are given only for firm matches. Some rows mark clone size as missing; the rest say once, few, many or name a class of expanded clone.

TRBV27	.	TRBJ1-3	14	many	CASSPGLSGNTIYF	TGTGCCAGCAGTCCAGGGTTATCTGGAAACACCATATATTTT
TRBV6-1	TRBD1	TRBJ1-4	15	many	CASSTRTGYREKLFF	TGTGCCAGCAGTACCCGGACAGGGTATCGTGAAAAACTGTTTTTT
TRBV6-1	.	TRBJ1-1	15	.	CASNRDTGVVTEAFF	TGTGCCAGCAACCGAGACACCGGAGTCGTCACTGAAGCTTTCTTT
TRBV28	.	TRBJ2-5	14	many	CASSPPPIGETQYF	TGTGCCAGCAGTCCGCCCCCCATCGGGGAGACCCAGTACTTC
TRBV13	.	TRBJ2-2	15	few	CASSIYQGSTGELFF	TGTGCCAGCAGCATATACCAGGGCTCCACCGGGGAGCTGTTTTTT
TRBV7-2	.	TRBJ2-1	15	.	CASSFGTGSYNEQFF	TGTGCCAGCAGCTTTGGGACCGGCTCCTACAATGAGCAGTTCTTC
TRBV6-9	.	TRBJ1-5	14	.	CASSYRQGYQPQHF	TGTGCCAGCAGTTACAGGCAGGGCTATCAGCCCCAGCATTTT
TRBV4-2	.	TRBJ1-1	14	many	CASSHPREGGNAFF	TGTGCCAGCAGCCACCCCAGGGAAGGTGGAAACGCTTTCTTT
TRBV18	.	TRBJ1-1	13	many	CASSLRQNTEAFF	TGTGCCAGCTCACTCCGACAGAACACTGAAGCTTTCTTT
TRBV28	.	TRBJ2-6	14	many	CASRRDPSLFVLTF	TGTGCCAGCAGGAGAGACCCCAGCCTATTCGTCCTGACTTTC
TRBV6-5	.	TRBJ1-3	16	once	CASSYSGVGSGNTIYF	TGTGCCAGCAGTTACTCGGGCGTCGGCTCTGGAAACACCATATATTTT
TRBV4-1	TRBD2	TRBJ2-5	14	many	CASSQDPGGETQYF	TGCGCCAGCAGCCAAGATCCGGGGGGGGAGACCCAGTACTTC
TRBV30	.	TRBJ2-5	15	.	CACETARGIHGTQYF	TGTGCCTGCGAAACCGCAAGAGGGATTCACGGGACCCAGTACTTC
TRBV3-1	TRBD1	TRBJ2-7	14	many	CASSQGTGSYEQYF	TGTGCCAGCAGCCAAGGGACAGGCTCCTACGAGCAGTACTTC
TRBV6-1	.	TRBJ2-7	15	many	CASRTLSGGGYEQYF	TGTGCCAGCAGGACTCTTAGCGGAGGGGGCTACGAGCAGTACTTC
TRBV6-1	TRBD2	TRBJ2-7	15	many	CASSEGLAGFYEQYF	TGTGCCAGCAGTGAGGGACTAGCGGGCTTCTACGAGCAGTACTTC
TRBV7-2	.	TRBJ1-1	14	.	CTSSLEATGLEAFF	TGTACCAGCAGCTTAGAAGCTACAGGCTTAGAAGCTTTCTTT
TRBV30	.	TRBJ2-7	15	many	CAWSVGGVSSYEQYF	TGTGCCTGGAGTGTCGGGGGCGTAAGCTCCTACGAGCAGTACTTC
TRBV30	.	TRBJ1-3	13	.	CAWNPGSVNTIYF	TGCGCCTGGAACCCAGGCTCTGTAAACACCATATATTTT
TRBV2	TRBD2	TRBJ2-3	15	many	CASRDPGLESDTQYF	TGTGCCAGCAGGGATCCGGGACTAGAGTCAGATACGCAGTATTTT
TRBV19	TRBD1	TRBJ2-5	14	.	CASSSRQGEQTQYF	TGTGCCAGTAGTAGCCGACAGGGCGAGCAGACCCAGTACTTC
TRBV20-1	.	TRBJ2-2	13	.	CSANEGGTGELFF	TGCAGTGCTAATGAGGGCGGCACCGGGGAGCTGTTTTTT
TRBV28	TRBD1	TRBJ2-7	16	many	CASSPETGERLYEQYF	TGTGCCAGCAGTCCCGAGACAGGGGAAAGGCTCTACGAGCAGTACTTC
TRBV5-6	TRBD1	TRBJ1-5	15	.	CASSTGQGWNQPQHF	TGTGCCAGCAGCACGGGACAGGGATGGAATCAGCCCCAGCATTTT
TRBV28	.	TRBJ1-2	14	.	CARSPGTPEYGYNF	TGTGCCAGAAGCCCAGGAACCCCCGAGTATGGCTACAACTTC